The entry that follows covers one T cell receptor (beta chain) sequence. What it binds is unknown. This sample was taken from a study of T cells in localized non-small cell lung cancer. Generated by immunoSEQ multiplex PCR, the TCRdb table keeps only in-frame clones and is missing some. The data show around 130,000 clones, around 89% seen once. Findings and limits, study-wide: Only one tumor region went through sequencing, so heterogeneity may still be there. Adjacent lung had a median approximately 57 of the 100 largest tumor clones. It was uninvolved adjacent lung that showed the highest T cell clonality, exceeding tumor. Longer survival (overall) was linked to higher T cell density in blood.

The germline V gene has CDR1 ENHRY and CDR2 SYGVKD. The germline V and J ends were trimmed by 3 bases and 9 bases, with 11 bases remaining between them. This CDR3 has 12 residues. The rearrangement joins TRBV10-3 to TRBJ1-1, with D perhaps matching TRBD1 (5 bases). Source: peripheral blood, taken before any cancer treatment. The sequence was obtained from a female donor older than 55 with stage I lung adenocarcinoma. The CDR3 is CAISDPGQQAFF. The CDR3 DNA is TGTGCCATCAGTGACCCGGGGCAGCAAGCTTTCTTT.